This T cell receptor (beta chain) stems from a study of blood T cell repertoires in COVID-19. Grouping used clinical history reported by participants in a survey and questionnaire. Original processing methods: The authors estimated nucleated cell counts from reference gene primer amplification. The assay was immunoSEQ multiplex PCR, and TCRdb's table has in-frame clones only and misses some. The D gene and trimming were derived from the DNA, and the V and J assignments and clone size from that table. The repertoire holds about 400,000 clones, with about 85% as singletons. The germline V and J ends were trimmed by 3 bases and 3 bases, with 12 bases remaining between them. The CDR3 runs to 14 residues. Germline CDR1 reads SEHNR; CDR2 reads FQNEAQ (reference sequence).

This receptor was taken from a young woman with acute COVID-19. This chain joins TRBV7-9 and TRBJ2-7; a weak D match, TRBD2 (5 bases). The source material was PBMCs or T cells enriched from blood (not recorded which). The DNA for the CDR3 is TGTGCCAGCAGCTTGGGAGCTACTCACTACGAGCAGTACTTC. Amino acid sequence: CASSLGATHYEQYF.